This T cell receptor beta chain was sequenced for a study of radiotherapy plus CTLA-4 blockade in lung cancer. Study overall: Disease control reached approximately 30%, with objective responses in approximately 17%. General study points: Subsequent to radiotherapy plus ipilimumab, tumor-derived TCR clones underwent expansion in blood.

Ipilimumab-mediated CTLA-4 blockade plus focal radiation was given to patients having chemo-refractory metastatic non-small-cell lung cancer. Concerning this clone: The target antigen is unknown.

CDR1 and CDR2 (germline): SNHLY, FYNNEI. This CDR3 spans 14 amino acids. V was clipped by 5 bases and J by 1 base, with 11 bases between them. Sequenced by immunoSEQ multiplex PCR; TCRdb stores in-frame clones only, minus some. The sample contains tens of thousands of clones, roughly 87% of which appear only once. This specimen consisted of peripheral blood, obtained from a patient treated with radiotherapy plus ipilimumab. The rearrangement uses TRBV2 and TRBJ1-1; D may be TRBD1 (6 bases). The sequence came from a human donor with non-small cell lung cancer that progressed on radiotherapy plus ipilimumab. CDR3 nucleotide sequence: TGTGCCAGCAGTCTCTCGACAGGGAACACTGAAGCTTTCTTT. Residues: CASSLSTGNTEAFF.